The clone carrying this T cell receptor (beta chain) was observed a handful of times. Its antigen is still unknown. The sample is drawn from a study of T cell repertoires in cytomegalovirus infection. The overall study: Matching HLA type and CMV infection were both indicated by public TCR beta signatures. General study results and limits: HLA-C-restricted CMV clonotypes gave the most frequent clonotype in two of eight donors.

TCRdb re-called the reads with MiXCR, one entry per CDR3 protein. The top ten clones hold 8.7% of a sample with about 360,000 distinct CDR3 sequences, less than 20% of them seen once. Trimming pared 6 bases from V and 6 bases from J, leaving 15 bases between. The CDR3 is 13 residues long. Germline loops: CDR1 SQVTM, CDR2 ANQGSEA. V gene TRBV29-1 combines with J gene TRBJ2-1; a possible D gene is TRBD1 (5 bases). Sequences were obtained from PBMCs. The clonotype comes from a human donor in good health (CMV status not recorded). Some clones in this sample may be carry-over from other donors' samples. CDR3 DNA: TGCAGCGTGGCCCGACGACAGCCCAATGAGCAGTTCTTC. Translation: CSVARRQPNEQFF.